This T cell receptor (beta chain) was captured in a study of CD8+ T cells in alopecia areata. Points from the study as a whole: Relative to mice, TCR sharing across patients was less clear, a difference possibly HLA-related. A great number of expanded lesional clones endured in scalp and blood during tofacitinib. Tofacitinib significantly decreased scalp clonality and expanded CD8+ clones among top 100.

After isolation, RNA underwent reverse transcription to generate cDNA as the sequencing template. Here immunoSEQ multiplex PCR was the method, and the copy in TCRdb shows in-frame clones only, minus some. This sample yields about 270,000 clones, of which 60% are seen a single time; 0.75% to 0.95% belongs to the top ten. As regards this clone: The antigen remains unidentified.

Treatment specified: oral pan-JAK inhibitor, 5-10 mg twice daily. Alopecia areata patients had lesional scalp punch biopsies and peripheral blood taken from them. CDR3 length: 12 amino acids. The junction had 2 bases not matched to a gene; V was cut back by 6 bases and J by 4 bases. The germline gives CDR1 SQVTM, CDR2 ANQGSEA. This receptor was taken from a human donor with alopecia areata. The sequencing used CD4+ T cells sorted from blood, collected at approximately week 51, from a patient treated with tofacitinib. This sequence joins TRBV29-1 and TRBJ2-2, with 7 bases aligning to TRBD1. The CDR3 spells CSVGQITGELFF. The CDR3 coding sequence is TGCAGCGTGGGACAGATCACCGGGGAGCTGTTTTTT.